The 7 T cell receptor beta chains presented below share a single source sample, sequenced in a study of T-cell reconstitution after alpha-beta-depleted transplantation in children. The TCRbeta library incorporated unique molecular identifiers. TCRdb reprocessed the PCR reads via MiXCR and lists one record per CDR3 protein. The sample lists some 5,000 distinct CDR3 sequences, about 7% occurring once. The sequenced sample was PBMCs, mostly from graft donor cells, obtained 60 days after TCRalphabeta/CD19-depleted stem cell transplant. The receptor set was obtained from a boy under two years old who had a stem cell transplant for SCID, so the T cells may come from the graft donor.

The sample holds many counts of this clonotype. This sequence joins TRBV18 and TRBJ1-2, with D maybe TRBD1 (5 bases). The CDR3 has 13 residues. V was trimmed by 3 bases and J by 6 bases, leaving 11 bases between them. Germline V gene sequence: CDR1 KGHSH, CDR2 LQKENI. CDR3 protein: CASSPRASNGYTF. CDR3 sequence (DNA): TGTGCCAGCTCACCCAGGGCGAGCAATGGCTACACCTTC.

In its sample, this clonotype ranks as medium-sized. The CDR3 DNA reads TGTGCCAGCAGCTTGGGGACAGGGTTGTACGAGCAGTACTTC. It is translated as CASSLGTGLYEQYF. V is TRBV7-8 and J is TRBJ2-7; 9 bases align to TRBD1. Germline CDR1 is SGHVS and CDR2 is FQNEAQ. V shed 3 bases and J 4 bases; nucleotides not matched to a gene: 4. This CDR3 is built from 14 residues.

This clonotype rates as medium-sized. The genes are TRBV4-1 and TRBJ1-1, with D maybe TRBD1 (6 bases). CDR1 and CDR2 (germline): MGHRA, YSYEKL. The V end lost 6 bases, the J end lost 5 bases, and 16 bases lay between the germline ends. The length of the CDR3 is 14 residues. The CDR3 bases are TGCGCCAGCAGTGGATGGGGGGCGGATACTGAAGCTTTCTTT. Its protein is CASSGWGADTEAFF.

This clonotype appeared many times. This chain connects TRBV20-1 to TRBJ2-2, with TRBD2 matching 12 bases. V trimming: 0 bases; J trimming: 1 base; junction bases outside the gene matches: 6. CDR1 is DFQATT, CDR2 SNEGSKA, per germline (reference sequence). The CDR3 runs 18 residues. CDR3 DNA sequence: TGCAGTGCTAGAGATAGAGGACTAGCGGGGAGGAACACCGGGGAGCTGTTTTTT. This gives the protein CSARDRGLAGRNTGELFF.

The sample holds many counts of this clonotype. The chain joins TRBV7-3 to TRBJ2-1, with 8 bases aligning to TRBD2. This CDR3 has 18 amino acids. V shed 3 bases and J 4 bases; nucleotides not matched to a gene: 14. CDR1 is SGHTA, CDR2 FQGTGA, per germline. CDR3 amino acids: CASSLGASGFRKYNEQFF. DNA for the CDR3: TGTGCCAGCAGCTTGGGAGCTAGCGGGTTTCGGAAGTACAATGAGCAGTTCTTC.

By sample share, this clonotype is medium-sized. The chain is built from TRBV18 and TRBJ2-5; D is unclear. CDR1 is KGHSH and CDR2 is LQKENI in the germline V gene. The CDR3 is made up of 18 amino acids. Trimming stripped 2 bases from V and 5 bases from J, with 24 bases between. CDR3 sequence: CASSPINSVGRVTETQYF. For the CDR3, the DNA is TGTGCCAGCTCACCAATCAATTCGGTGGGAAGGGTTACGGAGACCCAGTACTTC.

Turning to this clonotype: The germline gene is not matched at one end of the junction; a read error may be the cause. The chain is built from TRBV5-6 and TRBJ1-1, with no clear D. Germline V gives CDR1 SGHDT, CDR2 YYEEEE. CDR3 length: 14 residues. CDR3 nucleotide sequence: TGTGCCATCAGCCGCGGGGTCCTCTGCCTTGAAGCTTTCTTT. It translates to CAISRGVLCLEAFF.